The T cell receptor (beta chain) described here comes from a study of graft-versus-host responses after intestinal transplantation. Study-level results: GvH clones occurred in recipient marrow; some first appeared in ileum or blood. Early HvG declines after transplant were associated with peak circulating GvH clone levels.

Some clones are missing from TCRdb's copy, which holds only in-frame ones; the method was immunoSEQ multiplex PCR. The data show approximately 90,000 clones, about 93% seen once. With regard to this clone: Its cognate antigen is unknown.

Germline V gene data show CDR1 as MNHEY and CDR2 as SMNVEV (reference sequence). This CDR3 is 14 amino acids long. This rearrangement joins TRBV27 to TRBJ2-5; D is possibly TRBD1 (6 bases). Judging by the DNA end, TRBJ2-7 fits better; the J call may be wrong. Specimen: unstimulated CD8+ T cells sorted from spleen or lymph node cells, collected before intestinal transplant. The receptor was isolated from a human donor who received an intestinal transplant. The CDR3 loop is CASAYTQGPYEQYF. The CDR3 coding sequence is TGTGCCAGCGCATACACACAGGGCCCCTACGAGCAGTACTTC.